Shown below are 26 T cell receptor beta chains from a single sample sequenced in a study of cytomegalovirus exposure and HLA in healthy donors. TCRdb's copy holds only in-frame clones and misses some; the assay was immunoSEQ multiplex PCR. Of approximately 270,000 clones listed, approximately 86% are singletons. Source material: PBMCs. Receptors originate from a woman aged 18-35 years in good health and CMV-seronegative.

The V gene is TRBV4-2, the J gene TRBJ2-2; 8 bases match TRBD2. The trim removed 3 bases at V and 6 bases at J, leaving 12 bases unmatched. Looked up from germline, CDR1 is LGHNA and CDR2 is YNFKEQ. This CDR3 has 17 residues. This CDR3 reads CASSHDPGLDVSGELFF. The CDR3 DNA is TGTGCCAGCAGCCATGATCCGGGACTAGACGTGTCCGGGGAGCTGTTTTTT.

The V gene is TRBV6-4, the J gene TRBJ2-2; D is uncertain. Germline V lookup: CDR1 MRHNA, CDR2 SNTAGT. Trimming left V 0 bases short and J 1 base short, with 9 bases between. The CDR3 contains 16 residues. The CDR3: CASSDSKRRNTGELFF. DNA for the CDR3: TGTGCCAGCAGTGACTCTAAGCGAAGGAACACCGGGGAGCTGTTTTTT.

The CDR3 loop reads CASSADRAAGGTEAFF. The CDR3 DNA is TGTGCCAGCAGTGCAGACAGGGCTGCCGGAGGCACTGAAGCTTTCTTT. The V gene is TRBV2, the J gene TRBJ1-1; TRBD1 aligns across 7 bases. V lost 4 bases, J lost 4 bases, and 12 bases stayed unmatched. The CDR3 runs to 16 residues. Germline-derived CDR1 and CDR2 are SNHLY and FYNNEI. Based on the CDR3 plus reference TRBV2 and TRBJ1-1, the full variable domain is EPEVTQTPSHQVTQMGQEVILRCVPISNHLYFYWYRQILGQKVEFLVSFYNNEISEKSEIFDDQFSVERPDGSNFTLKIRSTKLEDSAMYFCASSADRAAGGTEAFFGQGTRLTVV.

CDR3 sequence reads: CASSYRENTEAFF. The CDR3 DNA reads as TGCGCCAGCAGTTACAGGGAGAACACTGAAGCTTTCTTT. The chain uses TRBV4-3 and TRBJ1-1; tentatively, D is TRBD1 (6 bases). Per germline, CDR1 LGHNA and CDR2 YSLEER. The CDR3 has 13 residues. V lost 6 bases and J 1 base, leaving 9 bases between the germline ends.

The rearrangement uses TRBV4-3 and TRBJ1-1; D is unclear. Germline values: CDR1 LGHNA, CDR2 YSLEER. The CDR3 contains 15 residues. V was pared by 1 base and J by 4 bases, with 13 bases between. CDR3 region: CASSQAPGITTEAFF. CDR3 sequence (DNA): TGCGCCAGCAGCCAAGCTCCTGGCATAACCACTGAAGCTTTCTTT.

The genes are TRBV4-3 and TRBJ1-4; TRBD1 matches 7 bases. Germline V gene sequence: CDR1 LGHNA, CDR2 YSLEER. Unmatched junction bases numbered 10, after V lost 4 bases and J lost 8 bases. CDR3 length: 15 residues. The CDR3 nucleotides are TGCGCCAGCAGCCCCACAGGGGAGGCAGAGGAAAAACTGTTTTTT. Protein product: CASSPTGEAEEKLFF.

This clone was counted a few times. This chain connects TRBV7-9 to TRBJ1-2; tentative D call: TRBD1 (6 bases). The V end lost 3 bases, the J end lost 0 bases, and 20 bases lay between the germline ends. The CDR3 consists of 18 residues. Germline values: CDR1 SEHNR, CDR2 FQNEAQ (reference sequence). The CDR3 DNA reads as TGTGCCAGCAGCTTCCCGAAAGGGGACATGAGGACTAACTATGGCTACACCTTC. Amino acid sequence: CASSFPKGDMRTNYGYTF.

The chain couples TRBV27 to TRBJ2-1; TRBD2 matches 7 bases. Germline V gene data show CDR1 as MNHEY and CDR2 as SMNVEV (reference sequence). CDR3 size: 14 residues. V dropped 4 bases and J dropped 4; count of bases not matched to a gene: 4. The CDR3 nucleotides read TGTGCCAGCAGTTGGACTAGTGGTTACAATGAGCAGTTCTTC. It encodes CASSWTSGYNEQFF.

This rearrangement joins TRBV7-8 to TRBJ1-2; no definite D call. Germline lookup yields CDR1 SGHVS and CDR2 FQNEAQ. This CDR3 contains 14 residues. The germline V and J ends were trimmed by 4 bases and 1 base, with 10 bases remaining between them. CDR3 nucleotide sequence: TGTGCCAGCAGCTCCCAACAGAGTAACTATGGCTACACCTTC. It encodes CASSSQQSNYGYTF.

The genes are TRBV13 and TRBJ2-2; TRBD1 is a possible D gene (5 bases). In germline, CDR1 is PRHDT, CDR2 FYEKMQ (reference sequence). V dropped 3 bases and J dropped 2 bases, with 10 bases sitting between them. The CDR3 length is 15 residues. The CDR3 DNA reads TGTGCCAGCAGCTTGTGGGGCCCTAACACCGGGGAGCTGTTTTTT. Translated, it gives CASSLWGPNTGELFF.

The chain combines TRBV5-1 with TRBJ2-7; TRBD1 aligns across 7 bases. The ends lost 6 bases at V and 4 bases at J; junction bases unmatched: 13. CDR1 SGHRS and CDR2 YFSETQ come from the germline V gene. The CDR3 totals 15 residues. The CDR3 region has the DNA TGCGCCAGCAACTATGCAGGGGGTGAGTTGTACGAGCAGTACTTC. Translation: CASNYAGGELYEQYF.

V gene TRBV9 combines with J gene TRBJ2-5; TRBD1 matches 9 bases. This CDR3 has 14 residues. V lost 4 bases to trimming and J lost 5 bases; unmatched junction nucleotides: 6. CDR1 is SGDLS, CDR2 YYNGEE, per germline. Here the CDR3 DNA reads TGTGCCAGCAGCACTGGGACAGGGTGGGAGACCCAGTACTTC. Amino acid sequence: CASSTGTGWETQYF.

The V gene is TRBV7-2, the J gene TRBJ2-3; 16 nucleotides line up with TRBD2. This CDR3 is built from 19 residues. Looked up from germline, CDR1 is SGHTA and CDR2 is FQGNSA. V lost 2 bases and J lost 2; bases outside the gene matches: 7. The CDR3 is CASSLRLGLAGGDTDTQYF. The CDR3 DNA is TGTGCCAGCAGCTTAAGGCTGGGACTAGCGGGGGGGGACACAGATACGCAGTATTTT.

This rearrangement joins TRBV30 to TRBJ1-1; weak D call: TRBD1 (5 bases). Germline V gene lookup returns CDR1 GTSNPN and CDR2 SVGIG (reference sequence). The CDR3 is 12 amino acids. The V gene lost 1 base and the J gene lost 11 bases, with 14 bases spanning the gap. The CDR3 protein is CAWSGFRVDAFF. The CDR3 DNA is TGTGCCTGGAGTGGGTTCAGGGTCGATGCTTTCTTT.

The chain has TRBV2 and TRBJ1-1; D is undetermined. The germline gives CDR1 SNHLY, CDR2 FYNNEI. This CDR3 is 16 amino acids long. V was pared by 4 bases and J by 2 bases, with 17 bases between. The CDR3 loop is CASSVSTNHFNTEAFF. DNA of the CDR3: TGTGCCAGCAGTGTTTCGACAAACCACTTTAACACTGAAGCTTTCTTT.

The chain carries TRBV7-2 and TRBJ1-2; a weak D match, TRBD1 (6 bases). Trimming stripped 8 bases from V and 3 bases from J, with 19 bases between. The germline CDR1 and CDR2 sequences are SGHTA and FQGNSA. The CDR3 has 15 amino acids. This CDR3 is CASASAGGGDYGYTF. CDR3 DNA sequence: TGTGCCAGCGCTTCAGCCGGCGGGGGCGACTATGGCTACACCTTC. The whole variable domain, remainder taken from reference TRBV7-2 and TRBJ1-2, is GAGVSQSPSNKVTEKGKDVELRCDPISGHTALYWYRQSLGQGLEFLIYFQGNSAPDKSGLPSDRFSAERTGGSVSTLTIQRTQQEDSAVYLCASASAGGGDYGYTFGSGTRLTVV.

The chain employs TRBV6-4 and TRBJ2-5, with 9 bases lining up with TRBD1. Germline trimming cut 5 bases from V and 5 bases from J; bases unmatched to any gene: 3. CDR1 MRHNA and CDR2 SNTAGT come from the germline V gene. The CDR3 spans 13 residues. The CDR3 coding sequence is TGTGCCAGCAGTCGGACAGGGGTGGAGACCCAGTACTTC. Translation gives CASSRTGVETQYF.

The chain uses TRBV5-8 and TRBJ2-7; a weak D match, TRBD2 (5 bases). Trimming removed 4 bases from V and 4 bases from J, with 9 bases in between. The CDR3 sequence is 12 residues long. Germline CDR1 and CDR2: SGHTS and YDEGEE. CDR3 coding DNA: TGTGCCAGCAGCCAGGCGGGTTACGAGCAGTACTTC. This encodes CASSQAGYEQYF.

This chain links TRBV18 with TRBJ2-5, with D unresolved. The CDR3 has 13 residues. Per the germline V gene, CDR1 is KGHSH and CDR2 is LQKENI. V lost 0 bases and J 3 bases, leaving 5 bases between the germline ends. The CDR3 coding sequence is TGTGCCAGCTCACCACCGTCCGAAGAGACCCAGTACTTC. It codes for CASSPPSEETQYF.

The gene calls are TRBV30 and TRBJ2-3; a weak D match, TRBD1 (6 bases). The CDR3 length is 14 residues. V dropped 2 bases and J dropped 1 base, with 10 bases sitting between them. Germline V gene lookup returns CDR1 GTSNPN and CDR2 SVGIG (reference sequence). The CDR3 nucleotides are TGTGCCTGGAGTCGGGCAGGGGGCACAGATACGCAGTATTTT. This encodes CAWSRAGGTDTQYF.

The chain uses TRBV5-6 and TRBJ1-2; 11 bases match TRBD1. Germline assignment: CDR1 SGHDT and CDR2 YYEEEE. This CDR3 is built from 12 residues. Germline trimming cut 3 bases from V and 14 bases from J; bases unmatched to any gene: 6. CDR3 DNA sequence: TGTGCCAGCAGCTCCGGGACAGGGGGTGTAACCTTC. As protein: CASSSGTGGVTF.

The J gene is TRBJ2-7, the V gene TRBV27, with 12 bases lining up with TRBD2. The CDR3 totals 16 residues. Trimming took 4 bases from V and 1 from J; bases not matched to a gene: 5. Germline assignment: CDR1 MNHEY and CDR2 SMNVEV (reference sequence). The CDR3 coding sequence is TGTGCCAGCAGTTCCCTGACTAGCGGGGGTTCCTACGAGCAGTACTTC. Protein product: CASSSLTSGGSYEQYF.

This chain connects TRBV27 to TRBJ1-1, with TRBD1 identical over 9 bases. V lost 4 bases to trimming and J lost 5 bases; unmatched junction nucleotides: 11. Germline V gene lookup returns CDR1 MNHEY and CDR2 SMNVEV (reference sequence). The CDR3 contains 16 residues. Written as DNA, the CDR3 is TGTGCCAGCAGTTACCTACCGGGACAGGGTACGACTGAAGCTTTCTTT. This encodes CASSYLPGQGTTEAFF.

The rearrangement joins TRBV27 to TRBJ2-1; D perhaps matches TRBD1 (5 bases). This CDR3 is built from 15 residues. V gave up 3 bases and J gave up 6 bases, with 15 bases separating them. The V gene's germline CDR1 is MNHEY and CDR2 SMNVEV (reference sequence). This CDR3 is CASSFLSSRANEQFF. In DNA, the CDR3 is TGTGCCAGCAGTTTTCTTTCGAGCAGGGCCAATGAGCAGTTCTTC.

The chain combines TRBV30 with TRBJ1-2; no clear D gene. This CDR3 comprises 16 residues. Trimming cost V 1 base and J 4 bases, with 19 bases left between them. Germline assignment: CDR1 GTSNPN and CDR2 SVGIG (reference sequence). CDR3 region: CAWSGRERPTSYGYTF. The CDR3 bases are TGTGCCTGGAGTGGACGGGAGCGCCCAACCAGCTATGGCTACACCTTC.

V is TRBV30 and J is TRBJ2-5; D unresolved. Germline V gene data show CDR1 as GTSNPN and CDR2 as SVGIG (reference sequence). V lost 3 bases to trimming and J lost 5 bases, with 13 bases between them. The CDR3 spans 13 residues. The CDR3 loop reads CAWRQLPEETQYF. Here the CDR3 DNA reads TGTGCCTGGAGACAACTTCCGGAGGAGACCCAGTACTTC.